This T cell receptor beta chain was obtained from a study of blood T cells in healthy people across ages. Together with a sample-barcoded 5' primer, a J-beta primer mix was included in a second PCR lasting roughly 7 to 11 cycles. TCRdb redid the calling of the 5' RACE reads with MiXCR, one entry per CDR3 protein. The repertoire holds approximately 820,000 distinct CDR3 sequences, with 44% as singletons. Germline CDR1 and CDR2: KGHSH and LQKENI. The CDR3 covers 12 residues. Trimming pared 1 base from V and 8 bases from J, leaving 6 bases between. The chain couples TRBV18 to TRBJ1-5; D is uncertain. The clonotype originates from a man aged 55-75 years in good health. The sequenced material came from blood. In DNA form, the CDR3 reads TGTGCCAGCTCACCACAAGCGAAGCCCCAGCATTTT. Protein sequence: CASSPQAKPQHF.